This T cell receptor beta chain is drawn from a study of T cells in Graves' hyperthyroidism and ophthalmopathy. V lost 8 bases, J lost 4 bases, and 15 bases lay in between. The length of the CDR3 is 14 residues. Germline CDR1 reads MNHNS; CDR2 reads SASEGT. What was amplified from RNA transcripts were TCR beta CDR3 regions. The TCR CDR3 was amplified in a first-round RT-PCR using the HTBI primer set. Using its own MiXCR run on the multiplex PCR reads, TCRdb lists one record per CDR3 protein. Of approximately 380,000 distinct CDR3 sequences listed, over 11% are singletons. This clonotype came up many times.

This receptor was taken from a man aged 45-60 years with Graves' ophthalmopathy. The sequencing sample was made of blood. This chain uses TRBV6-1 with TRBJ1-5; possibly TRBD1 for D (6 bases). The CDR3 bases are TGTGCCAGCGAAGGGGGGCTGGGGAATCAGCCCCAGCATTTT. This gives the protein CASEGGLGNQPQHF.